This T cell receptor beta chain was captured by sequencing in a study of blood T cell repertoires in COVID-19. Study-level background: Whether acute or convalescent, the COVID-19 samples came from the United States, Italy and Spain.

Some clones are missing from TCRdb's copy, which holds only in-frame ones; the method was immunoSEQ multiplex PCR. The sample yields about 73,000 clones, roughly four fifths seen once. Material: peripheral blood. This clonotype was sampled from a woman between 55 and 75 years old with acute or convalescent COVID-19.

This chain's CDR3 is CASSYPVRGLGEQFF. The CDR3 nucleotides read TGTGCCAGCAGTTATCCGGTACGAGGGCTTGGTGAGCAGTTCTTC. The genes are TRBV6-6 and TRBJ2-1; TRBD2 is a possible D gene (5 bases). The CDR3 extends over 15 amino acids. Germline CDR1 is MNHNY and CDR2 is SVGAGI (reference sequence). V shed 3 bases and J shed 9 bases, with 18 bases lying between them.